The 27 T cell receptor beta chains presented below share a single source sample, sequenced in a study of blood T cell repertoires in COVID-19. Assay used: immunoSEQ multiplex PCR; TCRdb lists only in-frame clones, some missing. This sample carries around 75,000 clones, roughly 91% of them seen once, and the ten largest clones take under 25%. The sequenced sample consisted of peripheral blood. The receptors originated from a human donor in a cohort sampled during active COVID-19.

This sequence joins TRBV6-5 and TRBJ2-5; the D gene is possibly TRBD2 (5 bases). Germline CDR1 MNHEY, CDR2 SVGAGI. This CDR3 contains 13 residues. Trimming shortened V by 7 bases and J by 4 bases, and 13 bases separated the two germline ends. The CDR3 bases are TGTGCCAGCAAAAGTGGTGGAGGAGAGACCCAGTACTTC. Its protein product is CASKSGGGETQYF.

V usage is TRBV5-8 and J usage is TRBJ2-7; a weak D match, TRBD1 (6 bases). V dropped 4 bases and J dropped 2 bases, with 13 bases sitting between them. CDR1 and CDR2 from the germline V gene are SGHTS and YDEGEE. The CDR3 consists of 14 residues. The CDR3 bases are TGTGCCAGCAGCCTAGCAGGGGCGCCCTACGAGCAGTACTTC. Translation: CASSLAGAPYEQYF.

This rearrangement joins TRBV7-8 to TRBJ2-3; 7 nucleotides match TRBD1. The junction had 17 bases not matched to a gene; V was cut back by 1 base and J by 7 bases. This CDR3 has 18 residues. Germline loops: CDR1 SGHVS, CDR2 FQNEAQ. The CDR3 DNA follows: TGTGCCAGCAGCTTAGAACAGGGGACAATTAGAGCTATGAATACGCAGTATTTT. It codes for CASSLEQGTIRAMNTQYF.

The genes are TRBV5-1 and TRBJ2-7; 10 bases are shared with TRBD2. The CDR3 has 15 amino acids. V lost 2 bases and J lost 4; bases outside the gene matches: 6. Germline values: CDR1 SGHRS, CDR2 YFSETQ. CDR3: CASSLNPGLAYEQYF. CDR3 DNA sequence: TGCGCCAGCAGCTTAAACCCGGGACTAGCGTACGAGCAGTACTTC.

The rearrangement joins TRBV18 to TRBJ2-1; 9 bases map to TRBD1. The CDR3 covers 14 residues. CDR1 is KGHSH, CDR2 LQKENI, per germline. V lost 6 bases to trimming and J lost 8 bases; unmatched junction nucleotides: 8. This CDR3 is CASSTRQGGDEQFF. The CDR3 DNA is TGTGCCAGCTCGACCCGACAGGGGGGCGATGAGCAGTTCTTC.

This chain uses TRBV3-1 (or the pseudogene TRBV3-2) with TRBJ2-4, with 9 bases identical to TRBD2. J gave up 8 bases and V 1 base, and 15 bases lay outside the gene matches. Looked up from germline, CDR1 is LGHDT and CDR2 is YNNKEL (reference sequence). The CDR3 is 18 amino acids. The CDR3 nucleotides read TGTGCCAGCAGCCAAGCAAGGGTTAGCGGGAGCGTGCGGTACATTCAGTACTTC. As protein: CASSQARVSGSVRYIQYF.

The rearrangement uses TRBV7-2 and TRBJ2-7, with 11 positions matching TRBD2. There are 15 residues in the CDR3. Trimming cost V 6 bases and J 6 bases; bases outside gene matches: 10. Germline V CDR1 and CDR2: SGHTA, FQGNSA. The CDR3 loop reads CASRPPGLAVSEQYF. The DNA for the CDR3 is TGTGCCAGCAGACCGCCGGGACTAGCGGTTTCCGAGCAGTACTTC.

J is TRBJ2-2 and V is TRBV9, with D possibly TRBD1 on 6 matching bases. V was clipped by 4 bases and J by 4 bases, with 14 bases between them. Germline lookup yields CDR1 SGDLS and CDR2 YYNGEE. CDR3 length equals 15 residues. The CDR3, as DNA: TGTGCCAGCAGCCTAAGAGGGGGATCCACCGGGGAGCTGTTTTTT. Amino acids: CASSLRGGSTGELFF.

The chain combines TRBV7-9 with TRBJ2-2; TRBD1 matches at 10 bases. Germline values: CDR1 SEHNR, CDR2 FQNEAQ (reference sequence). The CDR3 consists of 15 residues. V shed 9 bases and J 3 bases; nucleotides not matched to a gene: 7. The CDR3 nucleotides are TGTGCCAGTACACCGGGACAGGGGTACACCGGGGAGCTGTTTTTT. This encodes CASTPGQGYTGELFF.

This sequence joins TRBV30 and TRBJ1-3, with D possibly being TRBD1 (5 bases). Deletions cut 0 bases from V and 0 bases from J, with 6 bases between. The CDR3 covers 14 residues. Germline V gene sequence: CDR1 GTSNPN, CDR2 SVGIG (reference sequence). This chain's CDR3 is CAWSVGVSGNTIYF. The CDR3 DNA is TGTGCCTGGAGTGTAGGGGTCTCTGGAAACACCATATATTTT.

V is TRBV2 and J is TRBJ1-4; 9 bases are a match to TRBD1. The CDR3 has 14 residues. The germline gives CDR1 SNHLY, CDR2 FYNNEI. V shed 8 bases and J 8 bases; nucleotides not matched to a gene: 9. The CDR3 region has the DNA TGTGCCAGCGACCGGGACAGGGTGGAAGAAAAACTGTTTTTT. Translating it yields CASDRDRVEEKLFF.

J is TRBJ1-2 and V is TRBV19, with 9 bases lining up with TRBD1. Germline-derived CDR1 and CDR2 are LNHDA and SQIVND (reference sequence). V gave up 4 bases and J gave up 4 bases; unmatched junction bases: 4. This CDR3 has 14 residues. The CDR3 DNA follows: TGTGCCAGTAGTAAGGACAGGGGCGTCTATGGCTACACCTTC. Its translation: CASSKDRGVYGYTF.

This chain uses TRBV7-3 with TRBJ2-3, with 9 nucleotides matching TRBD2. V dropped 5 bases and J dropped 4; count of bases not matched to a gene: 7. The CDR3 length is 15 residues. Germline values: CDR1 SGHTA, CDR2 FQGTGA. The CDR3 is CASSAAGGRADTQYF. In nucleotides, the CDR3 is TGTGCCAGCAGCGCAGCGGGAGGAAGGGCAGATACGCAGTATTTT.

The rearrangement joins TRBV5-1 to TRBJ2-7, with a tentative D call TRBD1 (6 bases). The V end lost 0 bases, the J end lost 1 base, and 8 bases lay between the germline ends. Per the germline V gene, CDR1 is SGHRS and CDR2 is YFSETQ. The CDR3 covers 14 residues. CDR3: CASSLGDISYEQYF. The DNA for the CDR3 is TGCGCCAGCAGCTTGGGGGACATTTCCTACGAGCAGTACTTC.

The CDR3 loop reads CASSPPGEGNTEAFF. The CDR3 coding sequence is TGTGCCAGCTCACCACCGGGGGAGGGGAACACTGAAGCTTTCTTT. The chain carries TRBV18 and TRBJ1-1; possible D gene TRBD1, 5 bases. Trimming took off 0 bases at V and 1 base at J, with 9 bases between the two ends. The CDR3 length is 15 residues. Germline values: CDR1 KGHSH, CDR2 LQKENI.

The chain has TRBV7-6 and TRBJ1-5; D is ambiguous. The CDR3 is 14 amino acids. Per the germline V gene, CDR1 is SGHVS and CDR2 is FNYEAQ. The V end lost 5 bases, the J end lost 7 bases, and 15 bases lay between the germline ends. CDR3 in DNA: TGTGCCAGCAGCCCAGACACGGTCCGGCAGCCCCAGCATTTT. This codes for CASSPDTVRQPQHF.

The chain combines TRBV28 with TRBJ1-5; 7 nucleotides align to TRBD1. The CDR3 is made up of 15 amino acids. The ends lost 5 bases at V and 4 bases at J; junction bases unmatched: 8. Germline V gene sequence: CDR1 MDHEN, CDR2 SYDVKM. The CDR3 protein is CASSVTGAGNQPQHF. The CDR3 DNA sequence: TGTGCCAGCAGTGTAACAGGGGCAGGTAATCAGCCCCAGCATTTT. Looking up the rest from reference TRBV28 and TRBJ1-5 gives the full variable domain: DVKVTQSSRYLVKRTGEKVFLECVQDMDHENMFWYRQDPGLGLRLIYFSYDVKMKEKGDIPEGYSVSREKKERFSLILESASTNQTSMYLCASSVTGAGNQPQHFGDGTRLSIL.

The rearrangement links TRBV19 to TRBJ1-1, with 7 bases that match TRBD1. The CDR3 covers 17 residues. After removal of 8 bases from V and 1 base from J, the junction contained 16 bases not matched to a gene. Germline V gene data show CDR1 as LNHDA and CDR2 as SQIVND (reference sequence). The CDR3 coding sequence is TGTGCCAGTGTACCGGGACAGCCTTACTTCTCGAACACTGAAGCTTTCTTT. The encoded protein is CASVPGQPYFSNTEAFF. The complete variable domain, with remaining parts taken from reference TRBV19 and TRBJ1-1, reads DGGITQSPKYLFRKEGQNVTLSCEQNLNHDAMYWYRQDPGQGLRLIYYSQIVNDFQKGDIAEGYSVSREKKESFPLTVTSAQKNPTAFYLCASVPGQPYFSNTEAFFGQGTRLTVV.

This chain links TRBV7-2 with TRBJ2-1, with TRBD2 matching over 11 bases. The CDR3 has 15 residues. The trim removed 3 bases at V and 7 bases at J, leaving 5 bases unmatched. Germline-derived CDR1 and CDR2 are SGHTA and FQGNSA. CDR3 sequence (DNA): TGTGCCAGCAGCTTCGTAGCGGGAGGGGGTAATGAGCAGTTCTTC. This translates into CASSFVAGGGNEQFF.

The chain links TRBV20-1 to TRBJ2-1; D ambiguous. CDR1 is DFQATT, CDR2 SNEGSKA, per germline (reference sequence). Trimming took 3 bases from V and 8 from J, leaving 17 bases between them. This CDR3 comprises 14 residues. The CDR3 sequence is CSASVIAGGYEQFF. CDR3 DNA sequence: TGCAGTGCTAGTGTAATCGCAGGTGGCTATGAGCAGTTCTTC.

The gene calls are TRBV2 and TRBJ2-7; no clear D. This CDR3 has 11 amino acids. The V gene's germline CDR1 is SNHLY and CDR2 FYNNEI. The V end was cut by 7 bases, the J end by 3 bases, with 7 bases between. The CDR3: CASNDNYEQYF. DNA for the CDR3: TGTGCCAGCAACGACAACTACGAGCAGTACTTC.

The chain recombines TRBV7-9 with TRBJ2-1; 11 bases map to TRBD2. Germline-derived CDR1 and CDR2 are SEHNR and FQNEAQ (reference sequence). V trimming: 5 bases; J trimming: 5 bases; junction bases outside the gene matches: 5. The CDR3 loop spans 15 amino acids. For the CDR3, the DNA is TGTGCCAGCAGCGTTAGCGGGGGGGCAAACAATGAGCAGTTCTTC. Residues: CASSVSGGANNEQFF.

The gene calls are TRBV4-2 and TRBJ2-5; TRBD1 agrees at 7 bases. This CDR3 spans 15 amino acids. V gave up 0 bases and J gave up 2 bases; unmatched junction bases: 3. CDR1 and CDR2 from the germline V gene are LGHNA and YNFKEQ. The CDR3 loop reads CASSQDRDRQETQYF. The CDR3 coding sequence is TGTGCCAGCAGCCAAGACCGGGACAGACAAGAGACCCAGTACTTC.

The chain links TRBV11-3 to TRBJ2-6; D gene unclear. Germline lookup yields CDR1 SGHNT and CDR2 YENEEA. CDR3 length: 14 residues. V was shortened by 5 bases and J by 1 base, with 6 bases between the two germline ends. CDR3 amino acids: CASSRTSGANVLTF. The CDR3 DNA reads as TGTGCCAGCAGCCGTACATCTGGGGCCAACGTCCTGACTTTC.

This rearrangement joins TRBV18 to TRBJ2-1; TRBD1 matches 7 bases. V lost 4 bases, J lost 7 bases, and 13 bases stayed unmatched. Germline CDR1 is KGHSH and CDR2 is LQKENI. This CDR3 has 16 amino acids. CDR3 residues: CASSLEQGTGWNEQFF. In nucleotides, the CDR3 is TGTGCCAGCTCACTCGAACAGGGGACGGGTTGGAATGAGCAGTTCTTC.

This clone was seen a single time. V usage is TRBV2 and J usage is TRBJ2-3; a weak D match, TRBD2 (5 bases). The CDR3 length is 15 residues. Germline V gives CDR1 SNHLY, CDR2 FYNNEI. Trimming removed 7 bases from V and 2 bases from J, with 16 bases in between. CDR3 DNA sequence: TGTGCCAGCACCCGGGATAGAAAACTCACAGATACGCAGTATTTT. Its translation: CASTRDRKLTDTQYF.

The gene calls are TRBV19 and TRBJ1-4, with D unresolved. CDR3 length equals 14 residues. The germline V and J ends were trimmed by 6 bases and 5 bases, with 13 bases remaining between them. Germline V gives CDR1 LNHDA, CDR2 SQIVND (reference sequence). CDR3 in amino acids: CASRQTATNEKLFF. The CDR3 DNA reads TGTGCCAGTAGACAGACGGCTACGAATGAAAAACTGTTTTTT.